This TCR beta chain originates from a study of cytomegalovirus exposure and HLA in healthy donors. Broader study findings: Associated with cytomegalovirus, according to the listing, were about 160 TCR beta chains. According to an earlier analysis, most TCR beta V segments yielded productive rearrangements about 87% or about 30% of the time. Among immune exposure information, only CMV serostatus was available. Versus the approximately 700-donor mean, an Asian-associated ancestry cluster reportedly showed fewer N-insertions in a later analysis.

The PCR had 60 Vbeta and 13 Jbeta primers. Assay: immunoSEQ multiplex PCR; the TCRdb copy retains only in-frame clones and omits some. The sample carries some 99,000 clones, 73% recorded once. Turning to this clone: Its target is unknown.

The junction had 1 base not matched to a gene; V was cut back by 3 bases and J by 11 bases. The CDR3 loop spans 12 amino acids. The germline gives CDR1 SGHNT, CDR2 YYREEE (reference sequence). The chain joins TRBV5-4 to TRBJ1-4; the match to TRBD1 covers 10 bases. Sample: PBMCs. This clonotype was sampled from a man in his forties or fifties in good health and CMV-seronegative. This chain's CDR3 is CASSSDRGKLFF. The CDR3 DNA is TGTGCCAGCAGCTCGGACAGGGGGAAACTGTTTTTT.